The 20 T cell receptor beta chains reported below all come from one sample, sequenced in a study of T cell repertoires and HLA-DP antigens. The method was immunoSEQ multiplex PCR; TCRdb's version includes in-frame clones alone and lacks a portion of them. The sample shows some 120,000 clones, 80% to 95% of them seen only once. Antigens for these TCRs are unknown. Sequencing was carried out using CD4+ T cells from PBMCs. Receptors were obtained from a woman between 18 and 30 years old in good health and CMV-seronegative.

The gene calls are TRBV28 and TRBJ2-5; 15 nucleotides align to TRBD2. Germline V CDR1 and CDR2: MDHEN, SYDVKM. V was pared by 5 bases and J by 6 bases, with 4 bases of the junction left unmatched. The CDR3 has 15 residues. The CDR3 here is CASSGLAGGPQTQYF. In DNA form, the CDR3 reads TGTGCCAGCAGTGGACTAGCGGGAGGGCCCCAGACCCAGTACTTC. Combining the CDR3 with reference TRBV28 and TRBJ2-5 gives the whole variable domain DVKVTQSSRYLVKRTGEKVFLECVQDMDHENMFWYRQDPGLGLRLIYFSYDVKMKEKGDIPEGYSVSREKKERFSLILESASTNQTSMYLCASSGLAGGPQTQYFGPGTRLLVL.

CDR3 DNA: TGTGCCAGCAGCCTCTCCTCTTTCTATGGCTACACCTTC. Its protein is CASSLSSFYGYTF. This chain connects TRBV7-2 to TRBJ1-2; D is unresolved. CDR1 and CDR2 from the germline V gene are SGHTA and FQGNSA. The V end lost 5 bases, the J end lost 4 bases, and 11 bases lay between the germline ends. The CDR3 has 13 amino acids.

The chain combines TRBV11-3 with TRBJ2-2; D remains ambiguous. CDR1 SGHNT and CDR2 YENEEA come from the germline V gene. The CDR3 sequence is 15 residues long. V lost 0 bases and J 9 bases, leaving 14 bases between the germline ends. CDR3 loop: CASSLDGKGSRELFF. The CDR3 nucleotides are TGTGCCAGCAGCTTAGATGGGAAGGGATCACGGGAGCTGTTTTTT.

The J gene is TRBJ1-2, the V gene TRBV5-8; D remains ambiguous. Germline CDR1 SGHTS, CDR2 YDEGEE. This CDR3 is built from 12 residues. V was clipped by 3 bases and J by 4 bases, with 7 bases between them. The CDR3 DNA is TGTGCCAGCAGCTCACTAGGCTATGGCTACACCTTC. It specifies CASSSLGYGYTF.

This chain joins TRBV6-6 and TRBJ2-5; 7 bases agree with TRBD1. The CDR3 has 15 amino acids. Trimming at V came to 7 bases and at J to 5 bases, leaving 13 bases not matched to a gene. Looked up from germline, CDR1 is MNHNY and CDR2 is SVGAGI (reference sequence). Written as DNA, the CDR3 is TGTGCCAGCACCAGGGGGACCCTGGACGTGGAGACCCAGTACTTC. Amino acid sequence: CASTRGTLDVETQYF.

This sequence joins TRBV30 and TRBJ2-3, with 10 bases aligning to TRBD1. CDR1 is GTSNPN, CDR2 SVGIG, per germline (reference sequence). This CDR3 comprises 16 residues. J was trimmed by 4 bases and V by 3 bases; bases with no gene match: 10. As DNA, the CDR3 is TGTGCCTGGAGGGGCCGACAGGGGGCAAAAGCAGATACGCAGTATTTT. This codes for CAWRGRQGAKADTQYF.

V usage is TRBV4-1 and J usage is TRBJ1-5; D is uncertain. V was shortened by 1 base and J by 7 bases, with 8 bases between the two germline ends. The length of the CDR3 is 13 residues. The V gene's germline CDR1 is MGHRA and CDR2 YSYEKL. This CDR3 reads CASSQVMGQPQHF. Written as DNA, the CDR3 is TGCGCCAGCAGCCAAGTAATGGGCCAGCCCCAGCATTTT.

The chain links TRBV29-1 to TRBJ2-3; D not resolved. Per germline, CDR1 SQVTM and CDR2 ANQGSEA. V was pared by 6 bases and J by 1 base, with 17 bases between. The CDR3 is 15 residues long. DNA of the CDR3: TGCAGCGTCTCGGCCCCGCTAATAGGCACAGATACGCAGTATTTT. Encoded protein: CSVSAPLIGTDTQYF.

The chain links TRBV5-6 to TRBJ2-3; 12 bases are a match to TRBD2. The CDR3 loop spans 14 amino acids. Trimming removed 5 bases from V and 9 bases from J; junction bases left unmatched: 7. Germline V gene lookup returns CDR1 SGHDT and CDR2 YYEEEE. The CDR3 DNA reads as TGTGCCAGCAGACTAGCGGGAGGTGTTCCGACGCAGTATTTT. Its protein is CASRLAGGVPTQYF.

This clone was seen a single time. The chain links TRBV6-4 to TRBJ2-3, with D possibly being TRBD2 (5 bases). Trimming pared 4 bases from V and 0 bases from J, leaving 8 bases between. Germline assignment: CDR1 MRHNA and CDR2 SNTAGT. The CDR3 runs 14 residues. CDR3 amino acids: CASSVGGSTDTQYF. CDR3 nucleotides: TGTGCCAGCAGTGTAGGCGGGAGCACAGATACGCAGTATTTT.

In its sample, this clone was seen once. V and J are TRBV5-5 and TRBJ2-1, with unresolved D. Germline-derived CDR1 and CDR2 are SGHKS and YYEKEE (reference sequence). V lost 1 base and J lost 6, with 14 bases in between. The CDR3 has 15 amino acids. In DNA form, the CDR3 reads TGTGCCAGCAGCTTGAGAAGGGATTCGGTCAATGAGCAGTTCTTC. Amino acid sequence: CASSLRRDSVNEQFF.

The J gene is TRBJ1-4, the V gene TRBV27, with 12 nucleotides matching TRBD1. The length of the CDR3 is 16 residues. Germline V gene data show CDR1 as MNHEY and CDR2 as SMNVEV (reference sequence). J gave up 10 bases and V 5 bases, and 11 bases lay outside the gene matches. CDR3 amino acids: CASSLQWPGQGAKLFF. The DNA for the CDR3 is TGTGCCAGCAGTCTACAGTGGCCGGGACAGGGGGCAAAACTGTTTTTT.

This rearrangement joins TRBV28 to TRBJ1-5, with D possibly being TRBD1 (6 bases). The CDR3 has 15 residues. Trimming removed 5 bases from V and 4 bases from J, with 15 bases in between. Germline CDR1 is MDHEN and CDR2 is SYDVKM. CDR3 DNA sequence: TGTGCCAGCAGTCGCGGGGCAGGGGTAAATCAGCCCCAGCATTTT. It translates to CASSRGAGVNQPQHF.

The count of this clone is one. This rearrangement joins TRBV6-1 to TRBJ1-1; D is unclear. Germline V gives CDR1 MNHNS, CDR2 SASEGT. With 0 bases removed from V and 11 bases from J, the gap between germline ends came to 7 bases. The CDR3 sequence is 11 residues long. The CDR3 DNA sequence: TGTGCCAGCAGTGAAGCAGGCAAGGCTTTCTTT. It yields the protein CASSEAGKAFF.

The chain combines TRBV27 with TRBJ1-2, with D uncertain. This CDR3 region has 14 residues. The germline CDR1 and CDR2 sequences are MNHEY and SMNVEV (reference sequence). The V and J ends lost 2 bases and 1 base respectively, with 8 bases between them. CDR3 region: CASSLKGFNYGYTF. In DNA form, the CDR3 reads TGTGCCAGCAGTTTAAAAGGTTTTAACTATGGCTACACCTTC.

This chain uses TRBV29-1 with TRBJ1-4; D might be TRBD1 (6 bases). The CDR3 loop spans 12 amino acids. Deletions cut 6 bases from V and 8 bases from J, with 13 bases between. The V gene's germline CDR1 is SQVTM and CDR2 ANQGSEA. The CDR3 is CSVGQLGEKLFF. CDR3 nucleotide sequence: TGCAGCGTAGGACAGTTGGGGGAAAAACTGTTTTTT.

The chain combines TRBV5-6 with TRBJ2-3; TRBD2 matches 9 bases. CDR3 length: 16 residues. Trimming took 3 bases from V and 4 from J; bases not matched to a gene: 9. Germline lookup yields CDR1 SGHDT and CDR2 YYEEEE. Here the CDR3 DNA reads TGTGCCAGCAGCTCGATTAGCGGGAGAGGCCCAGATACGCAGTATTTT. Translating it yields CASSSISGRGPDTQYF. Based on the CDR3 plus reference TRBV5-6 and TRBJ2-3, the full variable domain is DAGVTQSPTHLIKTRGQQVTLRCSPKSGHDTVSWYQQALGQGPQFIFQYYEEEERQRGNFPDRFSGHQFPNYSSELNVNALLLGDSALYLCASSSISGRGPDTQYFGPGTRLTVL.

This rearrangement joins TRBV29-1 to TRBJ1-1, with TRBD1 identical over 11 bases. The CDR3 sequence is 12 residues long. Germline CDR1 SQVTM, CDR2 ANQGSEA. Trimming removed 6 bases from V and 5 bases from J; junction bases left unmatched: 2. The CDR3 DNA is TGCAGCGTGGACAGGGGGCGGACTGAAGCTTTCTTT. It translates to CSVDRGRTEAFF.

The chain links TRBV4-1 to TRBJ1-4; perhaps TRBD1 as D (6 bases). CDR3 length equals 17 residues. CDR1 MGHRA and CDR2 YSYEKL come from the germline V gene. With 4 bases removed from V and 5 bases from J, the gap between germline ends came to 20 bases. The CDR3 region is CASSLLIHRASNEKLFF. The CDR3 bases are TGCGCCAGCAGCCTTCTCATCCACAGGGCTTCCAATGAAAAACTGTTTTTT.

There are a few counts of this clone. The V and J genes are TRBV13 and TRBJ2-5, with 14 positions matching TRBD2. This CDR3 contains 18 residues. The V segment lost 4 bases and the J segment 0 bases; nucleotides outside the gene matches: 7. Germline-derived CDR1 and CDR2 are PRHDT and FYEKMQ (reference sequence). CDR3 coding DNA: TGTGCCAGCAGCTCTCGACTAGCGGGAGGGGCGTACCAAGAGACCCAGTACTTC. This translates into CASSSRLAGGAYQETQYF.